The clone carrying this T cell receptor (beta chain) appeared many times. Amplification of TCR beta CDR3 regions was performed using RNA transcripts as template. The TCR CDR3 first-round RT-PCR relied on the HTBI primer set. TCRdb redid the calling of the multiplex PCR reads with MiXCR, one entry per CDR3 protein. This sample yields more than 550,000 distinct CDR3 sequences, of which around 16% are seen a single time; 15% to 19% belongs to the top ten. Graves' hyperthyroidism is called stable when ophthalmopathy does not progress within 18 months. Disease duration under 2 months; hyperthyroidism patients were aged 18 to 65. PBMCs were collected from an approximately 9.5 ml volume of fresh peripheral blood. This CDR3 is built from 13 residues. The V gene's germline CDR1 is SNHLY and CDR2 FYNNEI. Trimming removed 8 bases at V and 4 bases at J, with 11 bases between. This specimen belongs to a study of T cells in Graves' hyperthyroidism and ophthalmopathy.

This clonotype was sampled from a man aged 50 or older with Graves' hyperthyroidism. The chain uses TRBV2 and TRBJ1-4; D call uncertain. What was sequenced was blood. The CDR3, as DNA: TGTGCCAGCGGGCGCACATTTAATGAAAAACTGTTTTTT. It yields the protein CASGRTFNEKLFF.